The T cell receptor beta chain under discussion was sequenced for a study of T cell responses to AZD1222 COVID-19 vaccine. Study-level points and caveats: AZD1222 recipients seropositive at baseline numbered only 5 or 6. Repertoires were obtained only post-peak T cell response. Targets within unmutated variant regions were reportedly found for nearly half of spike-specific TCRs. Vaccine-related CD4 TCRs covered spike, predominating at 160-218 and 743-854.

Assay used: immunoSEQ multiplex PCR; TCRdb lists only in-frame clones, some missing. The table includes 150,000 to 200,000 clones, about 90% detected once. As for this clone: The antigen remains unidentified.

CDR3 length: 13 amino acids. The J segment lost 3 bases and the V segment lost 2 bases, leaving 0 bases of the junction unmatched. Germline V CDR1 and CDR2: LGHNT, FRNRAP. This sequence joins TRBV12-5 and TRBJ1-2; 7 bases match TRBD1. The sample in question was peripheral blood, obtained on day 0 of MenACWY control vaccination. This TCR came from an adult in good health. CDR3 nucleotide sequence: TGTGCTAGTGGTTTGACAGGGGACTATGGCTACACCTTC. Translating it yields CASGLTGDYGYTF. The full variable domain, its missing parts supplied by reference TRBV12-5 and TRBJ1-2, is DARVTQTPRHKVTEMGQEVTMRCQPILGHNTVFWYRQTMMQGLELLAYFRNRAPLDDSGMPKDRFSAEMPDATLATLKIQPSEPRDSAVYFCASGLTGDYGYTFGSGTRLTVV.